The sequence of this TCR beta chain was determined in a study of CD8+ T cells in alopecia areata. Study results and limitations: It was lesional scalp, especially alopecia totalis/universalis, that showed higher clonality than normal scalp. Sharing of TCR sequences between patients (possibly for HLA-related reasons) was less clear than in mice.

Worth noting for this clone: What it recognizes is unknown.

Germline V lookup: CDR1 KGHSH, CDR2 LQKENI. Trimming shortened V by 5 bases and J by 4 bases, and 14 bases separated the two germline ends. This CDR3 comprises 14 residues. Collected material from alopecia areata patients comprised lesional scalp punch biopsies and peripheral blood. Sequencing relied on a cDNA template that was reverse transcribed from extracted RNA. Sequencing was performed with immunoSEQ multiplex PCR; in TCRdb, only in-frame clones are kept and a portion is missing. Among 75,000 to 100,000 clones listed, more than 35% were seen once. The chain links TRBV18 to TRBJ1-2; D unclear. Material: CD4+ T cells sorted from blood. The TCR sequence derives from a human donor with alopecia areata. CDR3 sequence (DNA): TGTGCCAGCTCAGAGGCCGGAACGGCCTATGGCTACACCTTC. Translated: CASSEAGTAYGYTF.